This T cell receptor (beta chain) was found in a study of blood T cell repertoires in COVID-19. About the research overall: The study drew acute and convalescent COVID-19 samples from the United States, Italy and Spain. T cells, B-cell-depleted T cells, or PBMCs provided the cDNA or gDNA that served as material.

CDR3 length equals 15 residues. In germline, CDR1 is SGDLS, CDR2 YYNGEE. V was pared by 4 bases and J by 1 base, with 3 bases of the junction left unmatched. Per the study methods: Amplification from reference gene primers served as the basis for estimated nucleated cell counts. Some clones are missing from TCRdb's copy, which holds only in-frame ones; the method was immunoSEQ multiplex PCR. That table gives V, J and clone size, and the DNA gave D and trimming. The sample has tens of thousands of clones; about 86% are singletons. The V gene is TRBV9, the J gene TRBJ1-1; 11 positions agree with TRBD1. The material sequenced was peripheral blood. The source is a man in his 70s with acute or convalescent COVID-19. This chain's CDR3 is CASSTGTGGNTEAFF. The CDR3, as DNA: TGTGCCAGCAGCACCGGGACAGGGGGGAACACTGAAGCTTTCTTT.